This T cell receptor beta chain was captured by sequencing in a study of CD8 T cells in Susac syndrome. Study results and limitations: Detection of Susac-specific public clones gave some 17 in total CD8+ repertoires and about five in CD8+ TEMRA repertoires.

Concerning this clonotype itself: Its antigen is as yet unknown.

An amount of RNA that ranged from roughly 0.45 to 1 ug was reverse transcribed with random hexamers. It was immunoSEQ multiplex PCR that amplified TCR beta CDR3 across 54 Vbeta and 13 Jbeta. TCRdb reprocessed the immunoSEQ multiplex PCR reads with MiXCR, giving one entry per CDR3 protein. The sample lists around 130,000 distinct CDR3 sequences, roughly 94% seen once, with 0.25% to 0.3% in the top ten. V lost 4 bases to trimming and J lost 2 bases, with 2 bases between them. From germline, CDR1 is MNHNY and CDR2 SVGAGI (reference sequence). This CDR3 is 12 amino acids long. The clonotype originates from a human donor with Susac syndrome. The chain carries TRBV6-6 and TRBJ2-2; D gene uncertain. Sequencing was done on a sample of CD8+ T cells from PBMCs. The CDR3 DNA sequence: TGTGCCAGCAGTTCTAACACCGGGGAGCTGTTTTTT. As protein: CASSSNTGELFF.